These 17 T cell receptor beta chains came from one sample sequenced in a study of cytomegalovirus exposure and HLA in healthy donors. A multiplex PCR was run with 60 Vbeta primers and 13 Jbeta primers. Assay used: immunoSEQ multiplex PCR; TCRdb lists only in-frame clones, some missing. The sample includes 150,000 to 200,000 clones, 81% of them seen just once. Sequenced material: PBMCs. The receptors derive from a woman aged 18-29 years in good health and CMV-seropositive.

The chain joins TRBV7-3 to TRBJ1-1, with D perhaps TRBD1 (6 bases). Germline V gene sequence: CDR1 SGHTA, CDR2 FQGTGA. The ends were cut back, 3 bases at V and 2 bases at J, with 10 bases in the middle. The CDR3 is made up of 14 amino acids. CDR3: CASSLGGLNTEAFF. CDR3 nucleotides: TGTGCCAGCAGCTTGGGGGGGCTTAACACTGAAGCTTTCTTT.

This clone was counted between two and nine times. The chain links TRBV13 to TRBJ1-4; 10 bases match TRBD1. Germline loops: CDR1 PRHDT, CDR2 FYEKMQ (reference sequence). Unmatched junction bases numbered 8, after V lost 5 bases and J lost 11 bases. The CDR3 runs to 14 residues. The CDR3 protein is CASSPRTGGIKLFF. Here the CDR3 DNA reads TGTGCCAGCAGCCCCCGGACAGGGGGAATTAAACTGTTTTTT.

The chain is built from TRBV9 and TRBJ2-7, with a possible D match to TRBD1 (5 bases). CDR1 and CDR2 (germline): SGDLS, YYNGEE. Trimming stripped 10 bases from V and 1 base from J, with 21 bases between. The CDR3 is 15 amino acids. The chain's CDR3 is CASSEGHLQSYEQYF. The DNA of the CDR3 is TGTGCCTCCAGCGAAGGACACTTACAATCCTACGAGCAGTACTTC.

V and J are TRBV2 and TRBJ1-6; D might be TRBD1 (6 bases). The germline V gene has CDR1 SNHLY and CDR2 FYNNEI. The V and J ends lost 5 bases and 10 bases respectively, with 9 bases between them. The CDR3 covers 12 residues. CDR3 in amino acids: CASSLGASPLHF. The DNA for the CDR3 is TGTGCCAGCAGTTTGGGGGCATCACCCCTCCACTTT.

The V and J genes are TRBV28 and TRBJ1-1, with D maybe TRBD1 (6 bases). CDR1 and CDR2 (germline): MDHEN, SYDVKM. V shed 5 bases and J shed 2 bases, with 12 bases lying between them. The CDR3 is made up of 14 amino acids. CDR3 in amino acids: CASSTGHINTEAFF. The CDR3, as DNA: TGTGCCAGCAGTACGGGACATATTAACACTGAAGCTTTCTTT.

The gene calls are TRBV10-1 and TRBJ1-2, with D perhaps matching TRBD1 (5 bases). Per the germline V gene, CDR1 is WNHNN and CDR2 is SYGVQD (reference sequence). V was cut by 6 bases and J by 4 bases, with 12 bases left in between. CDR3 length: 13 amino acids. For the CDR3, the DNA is TGCGCCAGCAGCGTTGACAGAAGCTATGGCTACACCTTC. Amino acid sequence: CASSVDRSYGYTF.

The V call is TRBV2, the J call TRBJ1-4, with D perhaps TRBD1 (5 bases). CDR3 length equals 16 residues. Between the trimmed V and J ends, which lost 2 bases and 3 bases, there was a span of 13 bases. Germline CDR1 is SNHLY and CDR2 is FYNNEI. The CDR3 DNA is TGTGCCAGCAGTGAATTCAGGGCGCAGCCTAATGAAAAACTGTTTTTT. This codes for CASSEFRAQPNEKLFF. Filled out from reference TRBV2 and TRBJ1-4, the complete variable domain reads EPEVTQTPSHQVTQMGQEVILRCVPISNHLYFYWYRQILGQKVEFLVSFYNNEISEKSEIFDDQFSVERPDGSNFTLKIRSTKLEDSAMYFCASSEFRAQPNEKLFFGSGTQLSVL.

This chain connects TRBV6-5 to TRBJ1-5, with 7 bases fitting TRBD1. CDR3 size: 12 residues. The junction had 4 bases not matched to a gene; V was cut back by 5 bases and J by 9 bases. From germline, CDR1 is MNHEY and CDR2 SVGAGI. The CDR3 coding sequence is TGTGCCAGCAGTGAGGGGGCGAGGCCCCAGCATTTT. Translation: CASSEGARPQHF.

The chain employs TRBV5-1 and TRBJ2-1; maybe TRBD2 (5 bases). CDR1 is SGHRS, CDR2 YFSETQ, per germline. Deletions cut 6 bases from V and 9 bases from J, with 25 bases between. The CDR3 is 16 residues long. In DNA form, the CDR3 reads TGCGCCAGCACCATCAGCGGAACTCGGGCCAAGGGTGAGCAGTTCTTC. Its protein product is CASTISGTRAKGEQFF.

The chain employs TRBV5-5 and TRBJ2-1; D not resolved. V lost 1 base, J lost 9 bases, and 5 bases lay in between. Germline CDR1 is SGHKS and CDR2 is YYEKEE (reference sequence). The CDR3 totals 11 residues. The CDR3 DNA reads TGTGCCAGCAGCTTGACGGTTGAGCAGTTCTTC. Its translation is CASSLTVEQFF.

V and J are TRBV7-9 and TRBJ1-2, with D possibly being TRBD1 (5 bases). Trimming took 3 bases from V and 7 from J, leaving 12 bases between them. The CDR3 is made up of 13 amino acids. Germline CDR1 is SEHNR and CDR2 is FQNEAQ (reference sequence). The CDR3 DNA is TGTGCCAGCAGCTTCGAGGATAGGGGTGGCTACACCTTC. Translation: CASSFEDRGGYTF.

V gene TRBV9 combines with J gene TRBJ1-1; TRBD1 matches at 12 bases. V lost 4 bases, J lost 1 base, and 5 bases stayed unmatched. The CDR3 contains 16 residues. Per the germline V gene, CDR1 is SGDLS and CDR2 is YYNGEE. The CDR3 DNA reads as TGTGCCAGCAGCTCGGGACAGGGGGCACAGAACACTGAAGCTTTCTTT. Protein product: CASSSGQGAQNTEAFF.

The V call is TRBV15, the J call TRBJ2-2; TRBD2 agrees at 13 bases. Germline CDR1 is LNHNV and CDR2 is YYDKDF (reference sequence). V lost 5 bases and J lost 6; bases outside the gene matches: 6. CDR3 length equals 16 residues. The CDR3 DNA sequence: TGTGCCACCAGCCCGCCCGGGACTAGCGGGGCCGGGGAGCTGTTTTTT. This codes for CATSPPGTSGAGELFF.

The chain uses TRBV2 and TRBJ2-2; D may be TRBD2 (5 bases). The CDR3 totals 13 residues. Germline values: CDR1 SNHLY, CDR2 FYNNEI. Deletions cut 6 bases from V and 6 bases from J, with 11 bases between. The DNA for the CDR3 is TGTGCCAGCAGCGGAGGCCGGTCCGGGGAGCTGTTTTTT. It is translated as CASSGGRSGELFF. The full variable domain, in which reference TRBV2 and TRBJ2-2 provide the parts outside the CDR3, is EPEVTQTPSHQVTQMGQEVILRCVPISNHLYFYWYRQILGQKVEFLVSFYNNEISEKSEIFDDQFSVERPDGSNFTLKIRSTKLEDSAMYFCASSGGRSGELFFGEGSRLTVL.

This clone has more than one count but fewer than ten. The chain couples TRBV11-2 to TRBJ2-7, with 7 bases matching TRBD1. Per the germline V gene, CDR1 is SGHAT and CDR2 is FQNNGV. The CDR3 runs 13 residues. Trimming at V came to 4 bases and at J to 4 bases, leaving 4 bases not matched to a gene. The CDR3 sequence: CASSSGQRYEQYV. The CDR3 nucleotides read TGTGCCAGCAGCTCGGGACAGCGTTACGAGCAGTACGTC.

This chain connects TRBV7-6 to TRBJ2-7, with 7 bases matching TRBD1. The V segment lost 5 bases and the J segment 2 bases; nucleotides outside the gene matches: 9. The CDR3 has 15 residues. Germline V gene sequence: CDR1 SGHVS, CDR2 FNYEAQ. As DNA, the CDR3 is TGTGCCAGCAGCCAAAGACAGGGCTCCACCTACGAGCAGTACTTC. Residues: CASSQRQGSTYEQYF.

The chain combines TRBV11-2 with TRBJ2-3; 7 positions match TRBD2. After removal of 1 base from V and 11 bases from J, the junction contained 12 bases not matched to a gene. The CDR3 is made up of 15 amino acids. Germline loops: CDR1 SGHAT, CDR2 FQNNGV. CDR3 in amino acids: CASSLAGSGWVEQYF. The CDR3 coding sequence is TGTGCCAGCAGCTTAGCTGGTAGCGGGTGGGTTGAGCAGTATTTT.